This TCR beta chain came from a study of T cell therapy after organ transplantation (dated by TCRdb to the late 2010s). With regard to the full study: The therapy products consisted of autologous CMV-specific T cells grown in vitro for approximately 13 days using a peptide pool of 30 HLA class I and II CMV epitopes. Patients were given up to 6 doses of T cells at 2-week intervals and were followed for around 7 months after finishing therapy. Of the roughly 10 patients, eight were classified as clinical responders and two were classified as nonresponders. The median number of CMV-specific T cells given to patients was 1.92 x 10^8, delivered over 2 to 6 intravenous infusions. Short-term post-therapy blood samples were obtained 4 to 8 weeks after therapy was completed. An open-label phase I trial of autologous CMV-specific adoptive T cell therapy in solid-organ transplant recipients was the basis for the study, which was a follow-up TRBV repertoire analysis. Long-term post-therapy samples were obtainable from only about 85% of the 10 patients. Findings and caveats that apply to the study as a whole: Fold change in CD8 clonality after therapy was inversely correlated with pretherapy clonality, suggesting that less biased repertoires were more receptive to remodeling. Nonresponders showed marked pretherapy clonal expansions with minimal repertoire change after therapy. Reconstitution after therapy appeared to include not only transferred clonotypes but also endogenous clonotypes that had not been detected in the therapy products. Few detected expansions in nonresponders may reflect reduced sample coverage from poor CD8+ T cell yield. Assessment of confounders such as concurrent antirejection and antiviral medications was prevented by the small cohort.

Comment on this clone: The antigen it binds to is not known. No per-base quality is available; no much larger clone lies one base away.

The immunoSEQ two-step, bias-controlled multiplex PCR assay was used to amplify TRB CDR3 regions from genomic DNA. Sequencing of CDR3 libraries was carried out on an Illumina NextSeq 500. The authors processed their data as follows. Initial alignment and bioinformatics, including bias normalization against synthetic CDR3 analogs, were performed with the immunoSEQ Analyzer platform. V, D and J genes were annotated according to IMGT database definitions. Further TRBV analyses used VDJtools version 1.1.10 and the R package tcR version 2.2.1.11 with default settings. For the GLIPH analysis, version 1.0 was run with default settings. In CDR3 sequences with at least 5 reads, significant changes in clonotype frequency were tested by a 2-sided binomial test with Benjamini-Hochberg correction (alpha = 0.01). Drawn from immuneACCESS, this table holds only the in-frame rearrangements with V and J called that TCRdb kept. Clones are partly lost; checked studies trace under half to an unresolved V gene and leave the rest unexplained. The DNA gave D and trimming, while V, J and clone size come from that table. Recorded for this sample are thousands of clones; approximately 81% of them occurred a single time. The top ten clonotypes cover approximately 44% of the sample.

The sample's time point label, in plain terms: 4-8 weeks after completion of therapy. Patients were solid-organ transplant recipients with drug-resistant/recurrent cytomegalovirus. Under 11 of the trial participants were picked for repertoire analysis depending on whether post-therapy peripheral blood mononuclear cells were available. Viable CD3+CD8+CD4- lymphocytes were sorted from PBMCs on a BD FACSAria III. The Qiagen DNeasy Kit was used to extract genomic DNA from the sorted cells. Trimming takes 1 base from V and 2 bases from J, and the germline ends sit 15 bases apart. Reading the germline V gene gives CDR1 SGHVS and CDR2 FQNEAQ. The CDR3 runs 16 residues from the cysteine to the phenylalanine. The read is trimmed to its CDR3 DNA, 48 bases read in frame from base 1.

The starting material was CD8+ T cells from blood, obtained after autologous CMV-specific T cell therapy. This TCR came from a human patient who had received a solid organ transplant and had CMV disease. Some T cells may be donor cells from the graft after a transplant. The chain couples TRBV7-8 to TRBJ2-7; the D segment might be TRBD1 or TRBD2, since each matches 6 bases. CDR3 protein: CASSLGGEEGAYEQYF. The DNA sequence is TGTGCCAGCAGCTTAGGGGGGGAGGAGGGGGCCTACGAGCAGTACTTC.